The clone carrying this T cell receptor (beta chain) was seen just once. What it recognizes is unknown. The assay was immunoSEQ multiplex PCR, and TCRdb's table has in-frame clones only and misses some. Of roughly 150,000 clones listed, about 92% were seen once; the top ten hold 2% to 2.5%. With 6 bases clipped from V and 0 bases from J, the junction kept 7 bases outside the gene matches. Germline lookup yields CDR1 MNHEY and CDR2 SVGAGI. This CDR3 region has 15 residues. The data originate from a study of T cell responses to AZD1222 COVID-19 vaccine. Study background: Second-dose intervals near 4 or 12 weeks were combined. The study, taken as a whole, reports: The sample set comprised mostly white British donors with more females, and clonal diversity was possibly underestimated.

The sequences come from peripheral blood, collected on day 0 of AZD1222 vaccination. The sequence was collected from an adult in good health. This chain connects TRBV6-5 to TRBJ1-2, with TRBD1 matching over 7 bases. The CDR3 DNA sequence: TGTGCCAGCAGGGCCGGGACAGCCACTAACTATGGCTACACCTTC. Amino acid sequence: CASRAGTATNYGYTF.